The 10 T cell receptor beta chains below come from one sample, sequenced in a study of human thymus T cells. The thymus was resected at corrective cardiac surgery. The protocol was immunoSEQ multiplex PCR, while the TCRdb copy is restricted to in-frame clones and leaves out a portion. This sample yields more than 70,000 clones, of which approximately 97% are seen a single time; roughly 0.03% belongs to the top ten. The material sequenced was thymus tissue. These TCRs come from a boy under three years old with a congenital heart defect but otherwise immunologically healthy.

The chain carries TRBV4-1 and TRBJ1-5; TRBD1 might be the D (6 bases). V was clipped by 0 bases and J by 0 bases, with 15 bases between them. The CDR3 runs 18 residues. The germline V gene encodes CDR1 MGHRA and CDR2 YSYEKL. CDR3 DNA sequence: TGCGCCAGCAGCCAAGATAGACAGGTTGATTATAGCAATCAGCCCCAGCATTTT. This translates into CASSQDRQVDYSNQPQHF.

The chain couples TRBV4-1 to TRBJ2-5; D assignment may be TRBD1 or TRBD2 (5 bases each). Trimming shortened V by 5 bases and J by 4 bases, and 14 bases separated the two germline ends. The germline V gene has CDR1 MGHRA and CDR2 YSYEKL. The CDR3 contains 14 residues. The CDR3 is CASSTMGVGETQYF. CDR3 coding DNA: TGCGCCAGCAGCACGATGGGGGTCGGAGAGACCCAGTACTTC.

The count of this clone is one. The chain employs TRBV14 and TRBJ1-2, with D possibly being TRBD1 (5 bases). The V gene lost 1 base and the J gene lost 7 bases, with 13 bases spanning the gap. From germline, CDR1 is SGHDN and CDR2 FVKESK. The CDR3 is made up of 14 amino acids. The CDR3: CASSQAWGTAGYTF. The CDR3 DNA is TGTGCCAGCAGCCAAGCCTGGGGCACGGCTGGCTACACCTTC.

A single count supports this clone. The CDR3 DNA follows: TGTGCCAGCAGTTCCCCCGGCGGGGGGGCACCCTACGAGCAGTACTTC. Protein product: CASSSPGGGAPYEQYF. The V gene is TRBV6-5, the J gene TRBJ2-7; 9 positions agree with TRBD2. V shed 4 bases and J 2 bases; nucleotides not matched to a gene: 9. The CDR3 length is 16 residues. Germline assignment: CDR1 MNHEY and CDR2 SVGAGI.

V usage is TRBV7-2 and J usage is TRBJ2-2; 15 bases map to TRBD2. The germline CDR1 and CDR2 sequences are SGHTA and FQGNSA. V was clipped by 3 bases and J by 3 bases; unmatched bases: 8. The CDR3 runs to 19 residues. The CDR3 region has the DNA TGTGCCAGCAGCTTGACCGGACTAGCGGGAGGGCCCTACACCGGGGAGCTGTTTTTT. This translates into CASSLTGLAGGPYTGELFF.

The J gene is TRBJ2-3, the V gene TRBV27, with D possibly matching TRBD2 (6 bases). The CDR3 covers 14 residues. V shed 3 bases and J shed 2 bases, with 9 bases lying between them. CDR1 is MNHEY, CDR2 SMNVEV, per germline (reference sequence). The CDR3 reads CASSLEGTTDTQYF. The CDR3 nucleotides read TGTGCCAGCAGTTTGGAGGGGACCACAGATACGCAGTATTTT.

The J gene is TRBJ1-1, the V gene TRBV18; D remains unclear. CDR1 and CDR2 (germline): KGHSH, LQKENI. This CDR3 spans 15 amino acids. V dropped 4 bases and J dropped 1 base, with 13 bases sitting between them. The DNA for the CDR3 is TGTGCCAGCTCACTCCCCGTTCATTGGAACACTGAAGCTTTCTTT. Encoded protein: CASSLPVHWNTEAFF.

The gene calls are TRBV20-1 and TRBJ1-3; no reliable D call. Germline CDR1 is DFQATT and CDR2 is SNEGSKA (reference sequence). The V end lost 6 bases, the J end lost 6 bases, and 9 bases lay between the germline ends. This CDR3 has 11 amino acids. The CDR3 is CSAARENTIYF. The CDR3 DNA reads as TGCAGTGCCGCGCGGGAAAACACCATATATTTT.

This sequence joins TRBV6-1 and TRBJ1-3; D call uncertain. Germline-derived CDR1 and CDR2 are MNHNS and SASEGT. The length of the CDR3 is 13 residues. Trimming removed 7 bases at V and 0 bases at J, with 7 bases between. CDR3: CASTWASGNTIYF. CDR3 DNA sequence: TGTGCCAGCACATGGGCCTCTGGAAACACCATATATTTT.

This chain connects TRBV27 to TRBJ2-7, with 8 bases that match TRBD1. Germline values: CDR1 MNHEY, CDR2 SMNVEV (reference sequence). This CDR3 has 18 residues. V lost 6 bases, J lost 2 bases, and 18 bases stayed unmatched. The CDR3 spells CASSNVEGQGLPTYEQYF. The CDR3 nucleotides read TGTGCCAGCAGCAACGTCGAAGGACAGGGCCTACCTACCTACGAGCAGTACTTC.